The 32 T cell receptor beta chains listed next were all sequenced from one sample in a study of control samples from healthy donors and cancer patients. The repertoire was sequenced with immunoSEQ multiplex PCR; TCRdb's copy has only in-frame clones and lacks some. Here the sample spans around 49,000 clones, approximately 89% being singletons. Sequenced material: PBMCs. The receptors derive from a man aged 35 to 55 with colorectal cancer.

This clone was observed a handful of times. J is TRBJ2-7 and V is TRBV6-5; weak D call: TRBD2 (5 bases). The CDR3 has 16 residues. Trimming shortened V by 0 bases and J by 0 bases, and 12 bases separated the two germline ends. The germline CDR1 and CDR2 sequences are MNHEY and SVGAGI. In nucleotides, the CDR3 is TGTGCCAGCAGTTACTCGTCCGTGGGAGCCTCCTACGAGCAGTACTTC. Amino acid sequence: CASSYSSVGASYEQYF.

The rearrangement joins TRBV5-1 to TRBJ2-5; the D is unclear. CDR1 and CDR2 (germline): SGHRS, YFSETQ. This CDR3 is 10 amino acids long. Trimming removed 7 bases from V and 3 bases from J, with 4 bases in between. This CDR3 is CASGEETQYF. CDR3 nucleotide sequence: TGCGCCAGCGGTGAAGAGACCCAGTACTTC.

The sample holds a few counts of this clone. This rearrangement joins TRBV19 to TRBJ2-7; 11 bases agree with TRBD2. Trimming removed 5 bases from V and 4 bases from J; junction bases left unmatched: 4. Germline V CDR1 and CDR2: LNHDA, SQIVND (reference sequence). The CDR3 consists of 14 residues. The CDR3 DNA reads TGTGCCAGTAGTCGAACTAGCGGGAGATACGAGCAGTACTTC. Its translation is CASSRTSGRYEQYF.

The chain uses TRBV14 and TRBJ1-2, with no clear D. V was trimmed by 4 bases and J by 5 bases, leaving 5 bases between them. Germline V gene lookup returns CDR1 SGHDN and CDR2 FVKESK. The CDR3 totals 11 residues. The CDR3 DNA reads TGTGCCAGCAGCCCCGGATATGGCTACACCTTC. Protein: CASSPGYGYTF. The full variable domain, with the rest looked up from reference TRBV14 and TRBJ1-2, is EAGVTQFPSHSVIEKGQTVTLRCDPISGHDNLYWYRRVMGKEIKFLLHFVKESKQDESGMPNNRFLAERTGGTYSTLKVQPAELEDSGVYFCASSPGYGYTFGSGTRLTVV.

V usage is TRBV7-8 and J usage is TRBJ2-7; 8 nucleotides line up with TRBD1. Losses at the gene ends were 5 bases for V and 2 bases for J; bases not matched to a gene: 2. CDR1 and CDR2 (germline): SGHVS, FQNEAQ. The CDR3 length is 13 residues. The CDR3 region is CASSGQGPYEQYF. The DNA for the CDR3 is TGTGCCAGCAGCGGACAGGGCCCCTACGAGCAGTACTTC.

This clone occurred once. This rearrangement joins TRBV9 to TRBJ2-3; D remains unclear. V dropped 0 bases and J dropped 3 bases, with 14 bases sitting between them. Germline CDR1 SGDLS, CDR2 YYNGEE. The CDR3 covers 16 residues. The CDR3 bases are TGTGCCAGCAGCGTAGACCTCCTTCGACTGACAGATACGCAGTATTTT. It is translated as CASSVDLLRLTDTQYF.

The V and J genes are TRBV7-9 and TRBJ1-5; tentatively, D is TRBD1 (6 bases). Germline V lookup: CDR1 SEHNR, CDR2 FQNEAQ (reference sequence). The V and J ends lost 1 base and 6 bases respectively, with 7 bases between them. The CDR3 is 13 amino acids. Written as DNA, the CDR3 is TGTGCCAGCAGCTTAGAGGGGGGTCAGCCCCAGCATTTT. Translated, it gives CASSLEGGQPQHF.

The J gene is TRBJ2-6, the V gene TRBV19; D is ambiguous. From germline, CDR1 is LNHDA and CDR2 SQIVND (reference sequence). The CDR3 spans 11 residues. Trimming pared 3 bases from V and 15 bases from J, leaving 9 bases between. The CDR3 nucleotides are TGTGCCAGTAGTATGTCCGGGCCCCTGACTTTC. It encodes CASSMSGPLTF.

CDR3 amino acids: CASAGLAYEQYF. CDR3 sequence (DNA): TGTGCCAGTGCGGGGTTGGCCTACGAGCAGTACTTC. The chain recombines TRBV14 with TRBJ2-7; possible D gene TRBD2, 6 bases. The CDR3 is made up of 12 amino acids. From germline, CDR1 is SGHDN and CDR2 FVKESK. Trimming cost V 9 bases and J 2 bases, with 11 bases left between them.

V gene TRBV29-1 combines with J gene TRBJ1-2, with 9 bases aligning to TRBD1. J was trimmed by 1 base and V by 2 bases; bases with no gene match: 5. The CDR3 is 15 amino acids. Germline CDR1 SQVTM, CDR2 ANQGSEA. The CDR3: CSVELRGQGNYGYTF. The CDR3 bases are TGCAGCGTTGAACTCAGGGGACAGGGTAACTATGGCTACACCTTC.

The chain joins TRBV18 to TRBJ2-1, with D hard to call. The germline gives CDR1 KGHSH, CDR2 LQKENI. This CDR3 region has 13 residues. Trimming cost V 0 bases and J 3 bases, with 3 bases left between them. The CDR3 region has the DNA TGTGCCAGCTCACCACCAGGCTACAATGAGCAGTTCTTC. Amino acid sequence: CASSPPGYNEQFF.

The chain links TRBV6-4 to TRBJ1-1; D may be TRBD1 (6 bases). Germline V gene data show CDR1 as MRHNA and CDR2 as SNTAGT. The length of the CDR3 is 12 residues. With 7 bases removed from V and 2 bases from J, the gap between germline ends came to 8 bases. The CDR3 loop is CASKGGNTEAFF. The DNA for the CDR3 is TGTGCCAGCAAGGGGGGAAACACTGAAGCTTTCTTT.

The V call is TRBV27, the J call TRBJ2-3; tentative D call: TRBD1 (5 bases). This CDR3 spans 15 amino acids. Germline lookup yields CDR1 MNHEY and CDR2 SMNVEV (reference sequence). The germline V and J ends were trimmed by 6 bases and 7 bases, with 20 bases remaining between them. Written as DNA, the CDR3 is TGTGCCAGCAGCTTGACAGCTAATGATTTACATACGCAGTATTTT. This sequence encodes CASSLTANDLHTQYF.

The CDR3 reads CASGPGTLHYEQYF. The CDR3 nucleotides are TGCGCCAGCGGCCCTGGGACGTTGCATTACGAGCAGTACTTC. The V call is TRBV23-1, the J call TRBJ2-7; perhaps D is TRBD1 or TRBD2 (5 bases each). TRBV23-1 is an open reading frame, and its role is uncertain. The CDR3 runs 14 residues. The ends were cut back, 8 bases at V and 4 bases at J, with 18 bases in the middle.

The chain recombines TRBV19 with TRBJ1-5; possibly TRBD1 for D (6 bases). The V and J ends lost 9 bases and 3 bases respectively, with 12 bases between them. CDR1 and CDR2 (germline): LNHDA, SQIVND (reference sequence). The CDR3 has 13 amino acids. CDR3 DNA sequence: TGTGCCAGCAGACAGGACCTCAATCAGCCCCAGCATTTT. It specifies CASRQDLNQPQHF.

The rearrangement joins TRBV28 to TRBJ2-7; weak D call: TRBD1 (6 bases). This CDR3 region has 19 residues. V lost 3 bases and J lost 6, with 30 bases in between. From germline, CDR1 is MDHEN and CDR2 SYDVKM. CDR3 sequence reads: CASSLLYPKQTGNYREQYF. Written as DNA, the CDR3 is TGTGCCAGCAGTTTGTTATACCCCAAGCAAACAGGGAACTACCGCGAGCAGTACTTC.

The chain employs TRBV11-3 and TRBJ2-5; D is perhaps TRBD2 (6 bases). Germline V gives CDR1 SGHNT, CDR2 YENEEA. This CDR3 spans 15 amino acids. V gave up 4 bases and J gave up 5 bases, with 17 bases separating them. The CDR3: CASSWGVSRQETQYF. As DNA, the CDR3 is TGTGCCAGCAGCTGGGGGGTATCTCGGCAGGAGACCCAGTACTTC.

V usage is TRBV4-2 and J usage is TRBJ1-4; D gene ambiguous. The CDR3 covers 16 residues. Germline CDR1 LGHNA, CDR2 YNFKEQ. Trimming shortened V by 0 bases and J by 12 bases, and 20 bases separated the two germline ends. The CDR3 loop reads CASSQDGAGPHGELFF. Here the CDR3 DNA reads TGTGCCAGCAGCCAAGATGGAGCAGGCCCCCATGGGGAACTGTTTTTT.

The CDR3 nucleotides are TGTGCCAGCAGTTTATCCCGACAGGGGGGACTACATTCACCCCTCCACTTT. Its protein is CASSLSRQGGLHSPLHF. This chain joins TRBV27 and TRBJ1-6; 9 bases fit TRBD1. This CDR3 comprises 17 residues. The ends lost 0 bases at V and 8 bases at J; junction bases unmatched: 8. Germline V lookup: CDR1 MNHEY, CDR2 SMNVEV (reference sequence).

The V call is TRBV14, the J call TRBJ2-3; 13 bases are shared with TRBD2. V gave up 4 bases and J gave up 0 bases; unmatched junction bases: 7. Germline assignment: CDR1 SGHDN and CDR2 FVKESK. The CDR3 extends over 18 amino acids. The CDR3 sequence is CASSLRPTSGRSTDTQYF. CDR3 DNA sequence: TGTGCCAGCAGCCTTCGACCGACTAGCGGGAGGAGCACAGATACGCAGTATTTT.

The chain carries TRBV12-3 or TRBV12-4 and TRBJ2-7; D uncertain. The CDR3 is 13 amino acids. Between the trimmed V and J ends, which lost 7 bases and 1 base, there was a span of 11 bases. CDR3 region: CASKRPGSYEQYF. In nucleotides, the CDR3 is TGTGCCAGCAAGAGGCCAGGATCCTACGAGCAGTACTTC.

This clone is a singleton in its sample. The genes are TRBV10-2 and TRBJ2-1, with 9 bases lining up with TRBD2. Germline trimming cut 10 bases from V and 7 bases from J; bases unmatched to any gene: 11. This CDR3 comprises 14 residues. Germline loops: CDR1 WSHSY, CDR2 SAAADI. CDR3 sequence: CATSRSGRTNEQFF. The CDR3 DNA is TGCGCCACCTCGAGGAGCGGGAGGACGAATGAGCAGTTCTTC.

The genes are TRBV28 and TRBJ1-2; no clear D. Germline V lookup: CDR1 MDHEN, CDR2 SYDVKM. The V end lost 8 bases, the J end lost 4 bases, and 20 bases lay between the germline ends. This CDR3 is 15 amino acids long. The chain's CDR3 is CASLNGQLTLYGYTF. CDR3 DNA: TGTGCCAGCTTAAACGGCCAGCTCACCCTCTATGGCTACACCTTC.

This chain joins TRBV18 and TRBJ1-4, with D possibly being TRBD1 (6 bases). V lost 1 base to trimming and J lost 8 bases, with 14 bases between them. Per the germline V gene, CDR1 is KGHSH and CDR2 is LQKENI. The CDR3 loop spans 15 amino acids. The CDR3 DNA is TGTGCCAGCTCACCACGGGGTCAGGGGAACGAAAAACTGTTTTTT. Its protein product is CASSPRGQGNEKLFF.

The V call is TRBV28, the J call TRBJ1-2, with D possibly matching TRBD1 (5 bases). V dropped 3 bases and J dropped 0 bases, with 11 bases sitting between them. CDR1 and CDR2 from the germline V gene are MDHEN and SYDVKM. This CDR3 contains 15 residues. This CDR3 is CASSLGGRANYGYTF. Here the CDR3 DNA reads TGTGCCAGCAGTTTGGGGGGACGGGCTAACTATGGCTACACCTTC.

The chain links TRBV27 to TRBJ1-5; the D is unclear. V lost 0 bases, J lost 0 bases, and 3 bases lay in between. This CDR3 has 14 residues. Germline values: CDR1 MNHEY, CDR2 SMNVEV (reference sequence). CDR3 bases: TGTGCCAGCAGTTTATCAGATAGCAATCAGCCCCAGCATTTT. Encoded protein: CASSLSDSNQPQHF.

The V and J genes are TRBV4-2 and TRBJ2-6; D may be TRBD2 (7 bases). V lost 1 base and J lost 2, with 24 bases in between. Per the germline V gene, CDR1 is LGHNA and CDR2 is YNFKEQ. The CDR3 contains 21 residues. Written as DNA, the CDR3 is TGTGCCAGCAGCCAAGTCCTTGCAATGAGGCAGGGGACTACTGGGGCCAACGTCCTGACTTTC. Encoded protein: CASSQVLAMRQGTTGANVLTF.

V usage is TRBV2 and J usage is TRBJ2-7, with TRBD2 matching 8 bases. The CDR3 contains 12 residues. Trimming removed 5 bases from V and 7 bases from J; junction bases left unmatched: 4. In germline, CDR1 is SNHLY, CDR2 FYNNEI. The DNA for the CDR3 is TGTGCCAGCAGTCAACGCGGGGGGGAGCAGTACTTC. As protein: CASSQRGGEQYF.

The V call is TRBV6-5, the J call TRBJ2-3; D may be TRBD1 or TRBD2 (5 bases each). With 2 bases removed from V and 5 bases from J, the gap between germline ends came to 14 bases. Germline V gene data show CDR1 as MNHEY and CDR2 as SVGAGI. The CDR3 runs to 15 residues. Written as DNA, the CDR3 is TGTGCCAGCAGTTACGCGGGTGGGACCAAAGATACGCAGTATTTT. It translates to CASSYAGGTKDTQYF.

The V call is TRBV30, the J call TRBJ2-1; 15 bases align to TRBD2. V shed 3 bases and J 13 bases; nucleotides not matched to a gene: 4. Looked up from germline, CDR1 is GTSNPN and CDR2 is SVGIG (reference sequence). This CDR3 comprises 13 residues. The CDR3 DNA sequence: TGTGCCTGGAGCGGGACTAGCGGGAGGTCCCAGTTCTTC. It specifies CAWSGTSGRSQFF. Drawing the rest from reference TRBV30 and TRBJ2-1, the complete variable domain is SQTIHQWPATLVQPVGSPLSLECTVEGTSNPNLYWYRQAAGRGLQLLFYSVGIGQISSEVPQNLSASRPQDRQFILSSKKLLLSDSGFYLCAWSGTSGRSQFFGPGTRLTVL.

V gene TRBV7-2 combines with J gene TRBJ2-7; 8 positions match TRBD2. This CDR3 has 18 residues. CDR1 SGHTA and CDR2 FQGNSA come from the germline V gene. The V and J ends lost 1 base and 2 bases, in that order; junction bases with no gene match: 13. The CDR3: CASSLGPGRSGGAYEQYF. The CDR3 DNA follows: TGTGCCAGCAGCTTAGGGCCAGGGAGGAGCGGGGGTGCCTACGAGCAGTACTTC. Combining the CDR3 with reference TRBV7-2 and TRBJ2-7 gives the whole variable domain GAGVSQSPSNKVTEKGKDVELRCDPISGHTALYWYRQSLGQGLEFLIYFQGNSAPDKSGLPSDRFSAERTGGSVSTLTIQRTQQEDSAVYLCASSLGPGRSGGAYEQYFGPGTRLTVT.

J is TRBJ2-3 and V is TRBV5-4, with TRBD1 identical over 7 bases. Germline CDR1 is SGHNT and CDR2 is YYREEE (reference sequence). The V and J ends lost 5 bases and 2 bases, in that order; junction bases with no gene match: 8. CDR3 size: 15 residues. The DNA of the CDR3 is TGTGCCAGCAGATTGACAGGGTTGGCCACAGATACGCAGTATTTT. As protein: CASRLTGLATDTQYF.